A single sample is the source of the 4 T cell receptor beta chains below, sequenced in a study of T cells after yellow fever vaccination. Using its own MiXCR run on the 5' RACE reads, TCRdb lists one record per CDR3 protein. In the table there are 610,000 or so distinct CDR3 sequences, 9% to 15% of which are singletons. Source: PBMCs, taken on the day of the yellow fever booster vaccination. These receptors all stem from a man aged 30 to 45 who received the YFV17D yellow fever vaccine.

V is TRBV11-2 and J is TRBJ2-5, with 7 bases lining up with TRBD1. Germline CDR1 SGHAT, CDR2 FQNNGV. CDR3 length: 17 residues. V trimming: 0 bases; J trimming: 4 bases; junction bases outside the gene matches: 11. DNA of the CDR3: TGTGCCAGCAGCTTAGACCTGGCAGGGGGAAGGAGAGAGACCCAGTACTTC. Its protein product is CASSLDLAGGRRETQYF.

This clonotype showed up many times. The rearrangement joins TRBV6-5 to TRBJ1-1; D gene ambiguous. V was pared by 4 bases and J by 7 bases, with 7 bases between. CDR1 is MNHEY and CDR2 is SVGAGI in the germline V gene. The CDR3 sequence is 11 residues long. The CDR3 bases are TGTGCCAGCAGTTTTGAGGGTGAAGCTTTCTTT. Its translation is CASSFEGEAFF.

In this sample, this clonotype turned up a few times. The gene calls are TRBV12-3 or TRBV12-4 and TRBJ2-2; D is unresolved. Trimming took 9 bases from V and 3 from J, leaving 11 bases between them. The CDR3 is made up of 13 amino acids. CDR3 in amino acids: CASRTGHTGELFF. The CDR3 DNA is TGTGCCAGTAGAACCGGGCACACCGGGGAGCTGTTTTTT.

This clonotype was seen a handful of times. The rearrangement joins TRBV27 to TRBJ2-4; no clear D. CDR1 and CDR2 (germline): MNHEY, SMNVEV (reference sequence). Trimming took off 0 bases at V and 0 bases at J, with 9 bases between the two ends. The CDR3 runs to 16 residues. The CDR3 region has the DNA TGTGCCAGCAGTTTATCGTGGGGTGTAGCCAAAAACATTCAGTACTTC. Translating gives CASSLSWGVAKNIQYF.